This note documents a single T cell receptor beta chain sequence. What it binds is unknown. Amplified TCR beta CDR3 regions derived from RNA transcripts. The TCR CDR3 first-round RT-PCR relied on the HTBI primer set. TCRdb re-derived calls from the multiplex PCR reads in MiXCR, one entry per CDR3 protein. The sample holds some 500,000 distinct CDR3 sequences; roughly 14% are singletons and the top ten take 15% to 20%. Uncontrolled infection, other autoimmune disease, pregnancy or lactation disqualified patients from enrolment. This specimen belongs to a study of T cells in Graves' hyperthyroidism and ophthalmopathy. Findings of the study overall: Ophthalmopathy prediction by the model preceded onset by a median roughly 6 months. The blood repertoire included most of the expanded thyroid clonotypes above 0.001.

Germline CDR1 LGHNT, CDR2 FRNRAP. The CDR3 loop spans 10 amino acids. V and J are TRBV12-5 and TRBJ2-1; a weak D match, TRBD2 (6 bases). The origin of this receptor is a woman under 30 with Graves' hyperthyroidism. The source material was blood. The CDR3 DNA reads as TGTGCGGCCGGGGGTGGTGAGCAGTTCTTC. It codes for CAAGGGEQFF.